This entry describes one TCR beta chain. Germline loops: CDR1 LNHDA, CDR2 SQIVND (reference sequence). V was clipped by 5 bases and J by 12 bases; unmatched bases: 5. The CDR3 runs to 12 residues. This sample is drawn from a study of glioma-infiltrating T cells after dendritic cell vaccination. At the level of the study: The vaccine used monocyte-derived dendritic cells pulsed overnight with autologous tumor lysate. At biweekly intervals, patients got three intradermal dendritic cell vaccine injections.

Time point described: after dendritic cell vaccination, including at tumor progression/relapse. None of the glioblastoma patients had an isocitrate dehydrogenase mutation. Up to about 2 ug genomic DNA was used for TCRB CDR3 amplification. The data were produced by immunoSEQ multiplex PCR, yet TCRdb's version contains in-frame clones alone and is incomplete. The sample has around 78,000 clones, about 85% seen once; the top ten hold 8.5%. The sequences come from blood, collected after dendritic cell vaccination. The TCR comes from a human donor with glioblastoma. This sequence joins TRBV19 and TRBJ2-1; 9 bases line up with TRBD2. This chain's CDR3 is CASSPIAGVQFF. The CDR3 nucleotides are TGTGCCAGTAGTCCTATAGCGGGGGTGCAGTTCTTC. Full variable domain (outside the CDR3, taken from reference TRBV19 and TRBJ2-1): DGGITQSPKYLFRKEGQNVTLSCEQNLNHDAMYWYRQDPGQGLRLIYYSQIVNDFQKGDIAEGYSVSREKKESFPLTVTSAQKNPTAFYLCASSPIAGVQFFGPGTRLTVL.